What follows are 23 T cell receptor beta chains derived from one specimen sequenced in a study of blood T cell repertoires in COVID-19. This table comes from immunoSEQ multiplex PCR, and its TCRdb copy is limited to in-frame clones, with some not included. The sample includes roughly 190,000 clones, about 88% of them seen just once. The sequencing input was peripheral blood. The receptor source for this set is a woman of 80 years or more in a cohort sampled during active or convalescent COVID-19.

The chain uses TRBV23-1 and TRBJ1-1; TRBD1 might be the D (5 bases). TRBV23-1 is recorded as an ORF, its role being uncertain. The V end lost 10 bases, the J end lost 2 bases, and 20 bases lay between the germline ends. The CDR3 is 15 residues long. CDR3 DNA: TGCGCCACGGAGGTAGGCGGGGGACTAAACACTGAAGCTTTCTTT. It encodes CATEVGGGLNTEAFF.

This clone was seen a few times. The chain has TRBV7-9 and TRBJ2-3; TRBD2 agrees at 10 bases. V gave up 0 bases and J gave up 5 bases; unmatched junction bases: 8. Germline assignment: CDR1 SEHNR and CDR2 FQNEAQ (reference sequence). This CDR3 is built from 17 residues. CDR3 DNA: TGTGCCAGCAGCTTAGCGCCTAGCGGGAGTAGTGAAGATACGCAGTATTTT. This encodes CASSLAPSGSSEDTQYF.

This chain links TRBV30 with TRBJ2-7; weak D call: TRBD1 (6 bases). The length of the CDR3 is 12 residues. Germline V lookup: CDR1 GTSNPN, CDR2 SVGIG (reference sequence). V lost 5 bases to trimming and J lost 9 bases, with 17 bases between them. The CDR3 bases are TGTGCCTGGGGGGACACCAATAACGGGCAGTACTTC. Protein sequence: CAWGDTNNGQYF.

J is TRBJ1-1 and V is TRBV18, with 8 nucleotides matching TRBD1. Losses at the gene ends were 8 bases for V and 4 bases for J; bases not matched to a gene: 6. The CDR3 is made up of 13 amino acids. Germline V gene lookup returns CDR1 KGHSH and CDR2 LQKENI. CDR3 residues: CASGQGRSTEAFF. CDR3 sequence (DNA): TGTGCCAGCGGACAGGGTCGGAGCACTGAAGCTTTCTTT.

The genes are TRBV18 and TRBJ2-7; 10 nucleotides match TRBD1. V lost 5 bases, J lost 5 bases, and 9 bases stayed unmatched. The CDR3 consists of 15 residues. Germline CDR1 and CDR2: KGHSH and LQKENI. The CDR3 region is CASSSDRGLVDEQYF. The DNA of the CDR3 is TGTGCCAGCTCATCAGACAGGGGGCTGGTCGACGAGCAGTACTTC.

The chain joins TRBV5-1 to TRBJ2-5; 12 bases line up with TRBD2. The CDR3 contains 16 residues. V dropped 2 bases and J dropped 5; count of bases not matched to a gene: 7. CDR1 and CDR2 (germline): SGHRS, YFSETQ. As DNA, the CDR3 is TGCGCCAGCAGCTTCCTACTAGCGGGGGGTGGCGAGACCCAGTACTTC. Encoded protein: CASSFLLAGGGETQYF.

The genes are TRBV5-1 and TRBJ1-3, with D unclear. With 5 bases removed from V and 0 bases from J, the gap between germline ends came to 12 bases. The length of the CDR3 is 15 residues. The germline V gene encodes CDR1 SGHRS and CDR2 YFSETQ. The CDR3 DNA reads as TGCGCCAGCAGAGTCGCAACAAGCTCTGGAAACACCATATATTTT. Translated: CASRVATSSGNTIYF. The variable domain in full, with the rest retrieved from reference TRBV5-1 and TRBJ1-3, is KAGVTQTPRYLIKTRGQQVTLSCSPISGHRSVSWYQQTPGQGLQFLFEYFSETQRNKGNFPGRFSGRQFSNSRSEMNVSTLELGDSALYLCASRVATSSGNTIYFGEGSWLTVV.

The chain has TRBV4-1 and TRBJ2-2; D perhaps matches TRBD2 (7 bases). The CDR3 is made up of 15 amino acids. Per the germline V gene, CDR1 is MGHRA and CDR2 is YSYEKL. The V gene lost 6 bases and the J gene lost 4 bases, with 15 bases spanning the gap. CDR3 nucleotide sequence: TGCGCCAGCAGGGGGGCGGGGGTTACCACCGGGGAGCTGTTTTTT. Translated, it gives CASRGAGVTTGELFF.

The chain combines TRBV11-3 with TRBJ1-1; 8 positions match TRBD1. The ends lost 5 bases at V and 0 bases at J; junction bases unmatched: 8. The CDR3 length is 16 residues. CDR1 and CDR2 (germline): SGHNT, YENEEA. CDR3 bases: TGTGCCAGCAGCACAAGGACAGGGTCTCTGAACACTGAAGCTTTCTTT. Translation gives CASSTRTGSLNTEAFF.

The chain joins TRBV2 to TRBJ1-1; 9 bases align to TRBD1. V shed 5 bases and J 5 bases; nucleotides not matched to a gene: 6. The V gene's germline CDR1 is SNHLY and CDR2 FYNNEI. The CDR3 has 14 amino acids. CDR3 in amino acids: CASSLQGAGTEAFF. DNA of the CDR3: TGTGCCAGCAGTCTACAGGGGGCTGGAACTGAAGCTTTCTTT.

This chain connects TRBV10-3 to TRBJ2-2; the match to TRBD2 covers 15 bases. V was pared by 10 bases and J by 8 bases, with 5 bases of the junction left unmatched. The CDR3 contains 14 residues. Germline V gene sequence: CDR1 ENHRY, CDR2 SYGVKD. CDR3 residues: CATRTSGRGGELFF. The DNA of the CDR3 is TGTGCCACCAGGACTAGCGGGAGGGGTGGGGAGCTGTTTTTT.

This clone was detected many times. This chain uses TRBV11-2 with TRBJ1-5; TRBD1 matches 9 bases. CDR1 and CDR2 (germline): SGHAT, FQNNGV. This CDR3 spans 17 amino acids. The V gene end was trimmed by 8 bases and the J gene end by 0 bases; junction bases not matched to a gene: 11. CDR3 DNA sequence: TGTGCCAGCTCTTCGGACAGGGGACTATATAGCAATCAGCCCCAGCATTTT. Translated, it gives CASSSDRGLYSNQPQHF. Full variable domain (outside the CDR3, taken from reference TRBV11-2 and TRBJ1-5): EAGVAQSPRYKIIEKRQSVAFWCNPISGHATLYWYQQILGQGPKLLIQFQNNGVVDDSQLPKDRFSAERLKGVDSTLKIQPAKLEDSAVYLCASSSDRGLYSNQPQHFGDGTRLSIL.

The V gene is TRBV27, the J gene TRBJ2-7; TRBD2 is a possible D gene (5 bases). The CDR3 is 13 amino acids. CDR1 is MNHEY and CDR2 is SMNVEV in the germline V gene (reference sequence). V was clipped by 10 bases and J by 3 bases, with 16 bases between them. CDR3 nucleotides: TGTGCCACCTCCCGGACTGAGAGCTACGAGCAGTACTTC. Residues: CATSRTESYEQYF.

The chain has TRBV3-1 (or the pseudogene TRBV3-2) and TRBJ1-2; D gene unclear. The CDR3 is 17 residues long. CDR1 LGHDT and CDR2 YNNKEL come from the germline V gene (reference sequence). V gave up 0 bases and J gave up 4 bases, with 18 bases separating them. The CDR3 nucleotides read TGTGCCAGCAGCCAAGAGAGCCTGTGGTCTCCGGGCTATGGCTACACCTTC. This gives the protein CASSQESLWSPGYGYTF.

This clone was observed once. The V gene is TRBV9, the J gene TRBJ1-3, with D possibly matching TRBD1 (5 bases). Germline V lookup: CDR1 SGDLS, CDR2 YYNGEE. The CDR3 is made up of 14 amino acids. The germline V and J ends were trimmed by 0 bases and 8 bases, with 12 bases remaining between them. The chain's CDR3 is CASSVGVGGDTIYF. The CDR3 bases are TGTGCCAGCAGCGTAGGGGTAGGAGGGGACACCATATATTTT.

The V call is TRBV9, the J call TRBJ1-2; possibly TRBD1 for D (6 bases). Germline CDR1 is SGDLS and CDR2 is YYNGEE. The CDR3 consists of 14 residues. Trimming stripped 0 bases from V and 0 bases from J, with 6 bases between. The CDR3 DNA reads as TGTGCCAGCAGCGTAGGGACAGCTAACTATGGCTACACCTTC. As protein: CASSVGTANYGYTF.

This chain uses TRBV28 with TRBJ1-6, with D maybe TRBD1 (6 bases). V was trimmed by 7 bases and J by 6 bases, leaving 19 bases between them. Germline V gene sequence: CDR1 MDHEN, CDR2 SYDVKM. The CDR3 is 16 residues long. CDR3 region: CASTPVRGRGNSPLHF. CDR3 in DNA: TGTGCCAGCACTCCGGTCAGGGGTAGGGGTAATTCACCCCTCCACTTT.

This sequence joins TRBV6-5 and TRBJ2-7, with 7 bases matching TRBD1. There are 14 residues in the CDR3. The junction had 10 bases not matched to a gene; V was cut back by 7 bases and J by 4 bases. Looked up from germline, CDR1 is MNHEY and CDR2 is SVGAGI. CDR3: CASTGQNARYEQYV. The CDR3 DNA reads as TGTGCCAGCACGGGACAGAACGCCCGATACGAGCAGTACGTC.

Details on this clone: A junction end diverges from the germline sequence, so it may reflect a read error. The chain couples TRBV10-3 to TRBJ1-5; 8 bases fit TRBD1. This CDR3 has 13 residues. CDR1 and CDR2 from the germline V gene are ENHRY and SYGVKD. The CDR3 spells CAVREQGDQPQHF. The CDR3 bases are TGTGCCGTCAGAGAACAGGGGGATCAGCCCCAGCATTTT.

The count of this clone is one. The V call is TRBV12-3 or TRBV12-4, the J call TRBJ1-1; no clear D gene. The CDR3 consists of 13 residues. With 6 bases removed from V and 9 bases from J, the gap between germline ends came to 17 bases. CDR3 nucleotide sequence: TGTGCCAGCAGCCCAATCGCCGGGAGCCAAGCTTTCTTT. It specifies CASSPIAGSQAFF.

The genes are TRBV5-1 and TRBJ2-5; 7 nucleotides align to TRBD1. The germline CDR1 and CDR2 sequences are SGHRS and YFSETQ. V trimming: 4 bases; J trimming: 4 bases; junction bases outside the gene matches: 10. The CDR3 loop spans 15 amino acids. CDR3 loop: CASSRDGTVGETQYF. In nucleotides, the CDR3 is TGCGCCAGCAGCCGCGATGGGACAGTCGGAGAGACCCAGTACTTC.

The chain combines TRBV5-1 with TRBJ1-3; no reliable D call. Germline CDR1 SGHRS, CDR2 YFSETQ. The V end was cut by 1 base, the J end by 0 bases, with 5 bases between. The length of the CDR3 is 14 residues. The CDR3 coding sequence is TGCGCCAGCAGCTTGTCAGACTCTGGAAACACCATATATTTT. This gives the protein CASSLSDSGNTIYF.

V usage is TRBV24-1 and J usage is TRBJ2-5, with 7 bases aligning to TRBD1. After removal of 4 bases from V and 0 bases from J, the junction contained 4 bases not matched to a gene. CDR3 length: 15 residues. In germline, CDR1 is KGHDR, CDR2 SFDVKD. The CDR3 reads CATSDQGQNQETQYF. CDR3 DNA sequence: TGTGCCACCAGTGACCAGGGACAGAACCAAGAGACCCAGTACTTC.